Below, one T cell receptor beta chain is given with its context. This entry comes from a study of blood T cell repertoires in COVID-19. Some clones are missing from TCRdb's copy, which holds only in-frame ones; the method was immunoSEQ multiplex PCR. The table records roughly 300,000 clones, about nine tenths of them present only once. Trimming removed 6 bases from V and 3 bases from J, with 13 bases in between. This CDR3 is 13 amino acids long. From germline, CDR1 is SGHRS and CDR2 YFSETQ. V and J are TRBV5-1 and TRBJ2-7; D is perhaps TRBD2 (6 bases). Sequences were obtained from PBMCs or T cells enriched from blood (not recorded which). This clonotype originated in a man aged 25 to 40 who had recovered from COVID-19. CDR3 in amino acids: CASKWDSYYEQYF. The DNA of the CDR3 is TGCGCCAGCAAATGGGACTCTTACTACGAGCAGTACTTC.